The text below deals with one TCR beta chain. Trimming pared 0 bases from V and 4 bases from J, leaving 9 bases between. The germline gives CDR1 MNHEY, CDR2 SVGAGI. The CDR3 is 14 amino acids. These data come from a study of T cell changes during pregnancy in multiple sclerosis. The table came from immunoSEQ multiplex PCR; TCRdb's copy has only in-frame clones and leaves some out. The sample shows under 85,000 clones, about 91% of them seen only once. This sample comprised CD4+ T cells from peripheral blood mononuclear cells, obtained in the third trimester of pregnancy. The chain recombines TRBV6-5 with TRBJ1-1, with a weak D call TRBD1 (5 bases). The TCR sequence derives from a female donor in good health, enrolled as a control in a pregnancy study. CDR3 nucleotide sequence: TGTGCCAGCAGTTACTCGAGGGGAGGCACTGAAGCTTTCTTT. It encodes CASSYSRGGTEAFF.